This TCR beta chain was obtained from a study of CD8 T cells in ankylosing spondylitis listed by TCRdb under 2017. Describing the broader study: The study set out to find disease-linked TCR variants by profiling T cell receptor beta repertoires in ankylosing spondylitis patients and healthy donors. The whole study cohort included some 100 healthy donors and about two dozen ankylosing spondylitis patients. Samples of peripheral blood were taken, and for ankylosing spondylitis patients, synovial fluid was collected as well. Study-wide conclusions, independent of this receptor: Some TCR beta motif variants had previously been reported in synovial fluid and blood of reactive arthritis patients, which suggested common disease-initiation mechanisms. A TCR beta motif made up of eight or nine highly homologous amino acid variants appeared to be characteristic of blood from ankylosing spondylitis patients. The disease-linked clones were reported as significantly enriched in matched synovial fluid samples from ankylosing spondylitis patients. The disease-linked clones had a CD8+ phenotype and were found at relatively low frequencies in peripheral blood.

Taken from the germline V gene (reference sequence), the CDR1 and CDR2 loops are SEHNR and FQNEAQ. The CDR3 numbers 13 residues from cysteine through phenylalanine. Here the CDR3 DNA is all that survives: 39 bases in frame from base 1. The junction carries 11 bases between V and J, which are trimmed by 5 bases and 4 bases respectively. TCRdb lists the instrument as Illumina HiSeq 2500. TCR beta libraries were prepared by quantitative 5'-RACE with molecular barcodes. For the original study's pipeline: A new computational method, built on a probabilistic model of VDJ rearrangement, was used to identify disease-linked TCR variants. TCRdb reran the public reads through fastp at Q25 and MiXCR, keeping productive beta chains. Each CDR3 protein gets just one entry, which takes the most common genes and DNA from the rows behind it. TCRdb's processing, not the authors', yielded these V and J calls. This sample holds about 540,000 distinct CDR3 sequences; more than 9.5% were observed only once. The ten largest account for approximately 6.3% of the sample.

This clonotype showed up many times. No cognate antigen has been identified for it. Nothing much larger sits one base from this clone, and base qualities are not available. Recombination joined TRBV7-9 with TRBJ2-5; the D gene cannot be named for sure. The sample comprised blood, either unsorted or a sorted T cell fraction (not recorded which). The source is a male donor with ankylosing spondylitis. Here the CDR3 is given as CASSAGVGETQYF. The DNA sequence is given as TGTGCCAGCAGCGCTGGGGTGGGAGAGACCCAGTACTTC.